This section outlines one T cell receptor (beta chain) sequence together with its context. This entry comes from a study of T cell responses to AZD1222 COVID-19 vaccine. Using immunoSEQ multiplex PCR, the repertoire was profiled, and TCRdb retains in-frame clones only, with some absent. Of around 200,000 clones listed, approximately 95% are singletons. The length of the CDR3 is 14 residues. Germline assignment: CDR1 SGHAT and CDR2 FQNNGV. The junction had 2 bases not matched to a gene; V was cut back by 2 bases and J by 6 bases. This clonotype was sampled from an adult in good health. This sample comprised peripheral blood, obtained on day 0 of AZD1222 vaccination. This chain joins TRBV11-2 and TRBJ2-2; 8 bases match TRBD1. CDR3 nucleotide sequence: TGTGCCAGCAGCTTACTCAGGGGGCCCGGGGAGCTGTTTTTT. Translated, it gives CASSLLRGPGELFF.